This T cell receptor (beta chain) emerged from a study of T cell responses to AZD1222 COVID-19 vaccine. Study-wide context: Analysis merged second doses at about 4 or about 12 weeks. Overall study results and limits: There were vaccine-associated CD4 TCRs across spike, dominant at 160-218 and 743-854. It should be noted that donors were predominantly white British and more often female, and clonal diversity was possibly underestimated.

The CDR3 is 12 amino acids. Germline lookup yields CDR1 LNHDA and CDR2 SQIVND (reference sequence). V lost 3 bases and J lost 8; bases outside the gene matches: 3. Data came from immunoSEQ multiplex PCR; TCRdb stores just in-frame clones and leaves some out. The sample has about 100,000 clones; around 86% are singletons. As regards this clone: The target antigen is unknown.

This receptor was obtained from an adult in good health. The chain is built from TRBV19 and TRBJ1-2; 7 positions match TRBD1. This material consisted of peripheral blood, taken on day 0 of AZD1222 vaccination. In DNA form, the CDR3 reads TGTGCCAGTAGTATGAGGACAGGAGGCTACACCTTC. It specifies CASSMRTGGYTF.